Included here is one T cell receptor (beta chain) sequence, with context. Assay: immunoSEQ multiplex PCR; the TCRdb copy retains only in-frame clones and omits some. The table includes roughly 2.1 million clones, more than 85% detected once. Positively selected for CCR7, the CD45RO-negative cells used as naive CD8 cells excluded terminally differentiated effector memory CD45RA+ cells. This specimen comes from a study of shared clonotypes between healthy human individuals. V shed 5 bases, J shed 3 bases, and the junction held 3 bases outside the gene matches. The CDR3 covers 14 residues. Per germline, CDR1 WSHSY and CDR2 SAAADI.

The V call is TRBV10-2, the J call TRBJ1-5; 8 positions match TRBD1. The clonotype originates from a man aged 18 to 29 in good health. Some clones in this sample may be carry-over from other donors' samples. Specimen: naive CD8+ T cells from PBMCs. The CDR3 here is CASSQGALNQPQHF. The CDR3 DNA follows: TGCGCCAGCAGTCAGGGGGCCCTCAATCAGCCCCAGCATTTT.